This entry lists 21 T cell receptor beta chains sequenced from one sample in a study of Ad26.COV2.S vaccination and SARS-CoV-2 variants. This sample's treatment: about 20 received Ad26.COV2.S at low or high dose, single or two shots; several received placebo; per-sample allocation not given. On day 63 after the first injection, vaccine and placebo recipients gave samples. Some clones are missing from TCRdb's copy, which holds only in-frame ones; the method was immunoSEQ multiplex PCR. Found here are 300,000 to 350,000 clones, around 85% of them singletons; the top ten hold 2.1%. The sample here was peripheral blood, taken in a trial of Ad26.COV2.S vaccine versus placebo. These receptors came from a person aged 18-60 years who received the Ad26.COV2.S COVID-19 vaccine or a placebo.

This rearrangement joins TRBV9 to TRBJ1-2; D is undetermined. V shed 0 bases and J shed 2 bases, with 8 bases lying between them. The CDR3 loop spans 14 amino acids. The germline gives CDR1 SGDLS, CDR2 YYNGEE. CDR3 residues: CASSVDGENYGYTF. In DNA, the CDR3 is TGTGCCAGCAGCGTAGATGGTGAAAACTATGGCTACACCTTC. The full variable domain, with the rest looked up from reference TRBV9 and TRBJ1-2, is DSGVTQTPKHLITATGQRVTLRCSPRSGDLSVYWYQQSLDQGLQFLIQYYNGEERAKGNILERFSAQQFPDLHSELNLSSLELGDSALYFCASSVDGENYGYTFGSGTRLTVV.

About this clone: This same CDR3 is encoded by further DNA sequences in the sample. J is TRBJ2-5 and V is TRBV2; D is undetermined. Germline-derived CDR1 and CDR2 are SNHLY and FYNNEI. V lost 4 bases, J lost 3 bases, and 6 bases lay in between. This CDR3 comprises 12 residues. In DNA, the CDR3 is TGTGCCAGCAGTGTTGGGGAAGAGACCCAGTACTTC. It encodes CASSVGEETQYF.

This clone was seen just once. The rearrangement joins TRBV28 to TRBJ2-1; 9 positions match TRBD2. After removal of 5 bases from V and 0 bases from J, the junction contained 5 bases not matched to a gene. This CDR3 is built from 16 residues. Germline V lookup: CDR1 MDHEN, CDR2 SYDVKM. The CDR3 protein is CASSNVAGVSYNEQFF. The CDR3 DNA follows: TGTGCCAGCAGTAATGTAGCGGGGGTCTCCTACAATGAGCAGTTCTTC.

The chain employs TRBV6-5 and TRBJ1-2, with 8 bases fitting TRBD1. Germline V gene lookup returns CDR1 MNHEY and CDR2 SVGAGI. V trimming: 1 base; J trimming: 3 bases; junction bases outside the gene matches: 4. The CDR3 spans 15 residues. DNA of the CDR3: TGTGCCAGCAGTTACTACCAGGGACAGGACTATGGCTACACCTTC. Translating it yields CASSYYQGQDYGYTF.

This clone was seen more than once but under ten times. DNA for the CDR3: TGTGCTTTAGACAGGCCGGGGAATGAGCAGTTCTTC. It yields the protein CALDRPGNEQFF. The rearrangement uses TRBV30 and TRBJ2-1, with a possible D match to TRBD1 (6 bases). This CDR3 region has 12 residues. Germline CDR1 GTSNPN, CDR2 SVGIG (reference sequence). Together with reference TRBV30 and TRBJ2-1, the CDR3 gives the full variable domain: SQTIHQWPATLVQPVGSPLSLECTVEGTSNPNLYWYRQAAGRGLQLLFYSVGIGQISSEVPQNLSASRPQDRQFILSSKKLLLSDSGFYLCALDRPGNEQFFGPGTRLTVL.

The chain couples TRBV29-1 to TRBJ1-4; D possibly corresponds to TRBD1 (5 bases). The V gene lost 5 bases and the J gene lost 3 bases, with 13 bases spanning the gap. This CDR3 region has 14 residues. CDR1 is SQVTM, CDR2 ANQGSEA, per germline. The CDR3 DNA is TGCAGCGTTAAGGCAGGGAGCTCTAATGAAAAACTGTTTTTT. It codes for CSVKAGSSNEKLFF.

The rearrangement links TRBV19 to TRBJ2-6; 8 positions agree with TRBD1. The J segment lost 0 bases and the V segment lost 8 bases, leaving 0 bases of the junction unmatched. Germline V gene lookup returns CDR1 LNHDA and CDR2 SQIVND (reference sequence). CDR3 size: 14 residues. The CDR3 DNA reads TGTGCCAGTGGACAGGGCTCTGGGGCCAACGTCCTGACTTTC. Residues: CASGQGSGANVLTF.

The chain combines TRBV9 with TRBJ1-1; 9 nucleotides align to TRBD1. V lost 3 bases and J lost 5; bases outside the gene matches: 8. CDR1 and CDR2 (germline): SGDLS, YYNGEE. This CDR3 comprises 15 residues. The CDR3 DNA follows: TGTGCCAGCAGCGCCATGACAGGGGGGAATACTGAAGCTTTCTTT. The encoded protein is CASSAMTGGNTEAFF.

The chain recombines TRBV11-3 with TRBJ2-1; D uncertain. The germline V and J ends were trimmed by 3 bases and 7 bases, with 7 bases remaining between them. CDR1 SGHNT and CDR2 YENEEA come from the germline V gene. The CDR3 is 12 residues long. The CDR3 spells CASSFSGNEQFF. The CDR3 DNA sequence: TGTGCCAGCAGCTTCTCAGGTAATGAGCAGTTCTTC.

This clone was picked up a small number of times. The V gene is TRBV7-9, the J gene TRBJ2-1; 8 bases map to TRBD1. The V gene's germline CDR1 is SEHNR and CDR2 FQNEAQ (reference sequence). The trim removed 2 bases at V and 6 bases at J, leaving 9 bases unmatched. The CDR3 consists of 16 residues. CDR3 region: CASSLLWTGSFNEQFF. CDR3 coding DNA: TGTGCCAGCAGCTTATTGTGGACAGGGAGTTTCAATGAGCAGTTCTTC.

The genes are TRBV28 and TRBJ2-7; 9 nucleotides agree with TRBD1. The junction had 6 bases not matched to a gene; V was cut back by 2 bases and J by 4 bases. This CDR3 contains 15 residues. The V gene's germline CDR1 is MDHEN and CDR2 SYDVKM. The chain's CDR3 is CASSLPGQGLYEQYF. CDR3 nucleotide sequence: TGTGCCAGCAGTTTACCGGGACAGGGACTTTACGAGCAGTACTTC.

The genes are TRBV6-5 and TRBJ1-3; D is unclear. The V gene lost 8 bases and the J gene lost 8 bases, with 10 bases spanning the gap. Germline CDR1 reads MNHEY; CDR2 reads SVGAGI. This CDR3 is 11 amino acids long. The CDR3 DNA sequence: TGTGCCAGCGTTGAGTTCTACACCATATATTTT. It codes for CASVEFYTIYF.

This clone was seen only a few times. This chain joins TRBV5-1 and TRBJ2-2, with 8 bases aligning to TRBD1. The CDR3 consists of 14 residues. With 3 bases clipped from V and 3 bases from J, the junction kept 1 base outside the gene matches. Germline lookup yields CDR1 SGHRS and CDR2 YFSETQ. The CDR3 region is CASSWGQDTGELFF. The CDR3 DNA reads as TGCGCCAGCAGCTGGGGACAGGACACCGGGGAGCTGTTTTTT.

This chain connects TRBV21-1 to TRBJ1-2. TRBV21-1 is tagged as a pseudogene. The CDR3 is made up of 17 amino acids. This chain's CDR3 is CASSKEGGSGWDYGYTF. CDR3 DNA sequence: TGTGCCAGCAGCAAAGAGGGGGGGTCAGGATGGGACTATGGCTACACCTTC.

This rearrangement joins TRBV4-1 to TRBJ1-1; no firm D call. Between the trimmed V and J ends, which lost 0 bases and 1 base, there was a span of 9 bases. Germline-derived CDR1 and CDR2 are MGHRA and YSYEKL. The length of the CDR3 is 15 residues. CDR3 nucleotide sequence: TGCGCCAGCAGCCAAGATGGTAGGACGAACACTGAAGCTTTCTTT. Encoded protein: CASSQDGRTNTEAFF.

The gene calls are TRBV7-9 and TRBJ2-7, with D perhaps TRBD1 (6 bases). V lost 8 bases to trimming and J lost 7 bases, with 24 bases between them. CDR1 is SEHNR and CDR2 is FQNEAQ in the germline V gene (reference sequence). The CDR3 is 15 amino acids. CDR3 DNA sequence: TGTGCCAGCGAATCCCTCCGACAGGTCGTTGGAGAGCAGTACTTC. It specifies CASESLRQVVGEQYF. The variable domain in full, with the rest retrieved from reference TRBV7-9 and TRBJ2-7, is DTGVSQNPRHKITKRGQNVTFRCDPISEHNRLYWYRQTLGQGPEFLTYFQNEAQLEKSRLLSDRFSAERPKGSFSTLEIQRTEQGDSAMYLCASESLRQVVGEQYFGPGTRLTVT.

This chain connects TRBV27 to TRBJ1-6, with D maybe TRBD1 (5 bases). CDR3 size: 18 residues. From germline, CDR1 is MNHEY and CDR2 SMNVEV (reference sequence). Trimming cost V 0 bases and J 7 bases, with 19 bases left between them. CDR3 loop: CASSLSGPAPGENSPLHF. The CDR3 DNA sequence: TGTGCCAGCAGTTTATCGGGGCCCGCGCCGGGAGAGAATTCACCCCTCCACTTT.

The sample holds a few counts of this clone. This chain links TRBV6-6 with TRBJ1-1; possibly TRBD1 for D (5 bases). The germline V gene has CDR1 MNHNY and CDR2 SVGAGI (reference sequence). The CDR3 spans 17 residues. The V gene lost 5 bases and the J gene lost 1 base, with 20 bases spanning the gap. The CDR3 sequence: CASSPRAKSSWNTEAFF. In DNA form, the CDR3 reads TGTGCCAGCAGTCCCAGGGCTAAATCTTCGTGGAACACTGAAGCTTTCTTT.

The V gene is TRBV28, the J gene TRBJ2-4; 9 positions agree with TRBD1. Per germline, CDR1 MDHEN and CDR2 SYDVKM. Trimming at V came to 3 bases and at J to 6 bases, leaving 3 bases not matched to a gene. The CDR3 has 14 amino acids. In DNA, the CDR3 is TGTGCCAGCAGTTTTTCGGACAGGGGAAACATTCAGTACTTC. It encodes CASSFSDRGNIQYF. Filled out from reference TRBV28 and TRBJ2-4, the complete variable domain reads DVKVTQSSRYLVKRTGEKVFLECVQDMDHENMFWYRQDPGLGLRLIYFSYDVKMKEKGDIPEGYSVSREKKERFSLILESASTNQTSMYLCASSFSDRGNIQYFGAGTRLSVL.

This chain links TRBV27 with TRBJ1-1; the D gene is possibly TRBD1 (6 bases). The CDR3 length is 16 residues. Germline CDR1 is MNHEY and CDR2 is SMNVEV (reference sequence). Deletions cut 3 bases from V and 5 bases from J, with 19 bases between. In nucleotides, the CDR3 is TGTGCCAGCAGTTTCCCTAGACACAGGGCCCCGACTGAAGCTTTCTTT. It yields the protein CASSFPRHRAPTEAFF.

The chain employs TRBV30 and TRBJ1-1; D not resolved. The V end lost 2 bases, the J end lost 3 bases, and 16 bases lay between the germline ends. This CDR3 is 15 amino acids long. The V gene's germline CDR1 is GTSNPN and CDR2 SVGIG (reference sequence). For the CDR3, the DNA is TGTGCCTGGAGTTGGCTTTTTGACCTGGACACTGAAGCTTTCTTT. As protein: CAWSWLFDLDTEAFF.